This T cell receptor beta chain was recovered during a study of cytomegalovirus exposure and HLA in healthy donors. The study, taken as a whole, reports: In a later analysis, donors in an Asian-associated ancestry cluster reportedly had fewer N-insertions in productive TCRs than the cohort mean.

As to this clone: The antigen remains unidentified.

PCR amplification relied on 60 Vbeta primers (plus 13 Jbeta primers). The method was immunoSEQ multiplex PCR; TCRdb's version includes in-frame clones alone and lacks a portion of them. The sample holds 100,000 to 150,000 clones, around 80% seen once. This CDR3 has 13 amino acids. Germline CDR1 and CDR2: MNHEY and SMNVEV (reference sequence). Trimming shortened V by 2 bases and J by 7 bases, and 9 bases separated the two germline ends. At collection, donors were nominally healthy, but unrecorded immune exposures were probable. The chain recombines TRBV27 with TRBJ1-5, with TRBD1 as a possible D gene (5 bases). This TCR derives from a woman between 18 and 29 years old in good health and CMV-seronegative. The sequenced sample consisted of PBMCs. The CDR3 nucleotides are TGTGCCAGCAGTTTACAGGGTAAACAGCCCCAGCATTTT. It codes for CASSLQGKQPQHF.